A single sample is the source of the 26 T cell receptor beta chains below, sequenced in a study of T cells in Graves' hyperthyroidism and ophthalmopathy. Regions amplified from RNA transcripts were the TCR beta CDR3 regions. Carried out on the TCR CDR3, a first-round RT-PCR used the HTBI primer set. TCRdb recomputed calls from the multiplex PCR reads with MiXCR, one row per CDR3 protein. The sample holds nearly 250,000 distinct CDR3 sequences, around 26% seen once. The sequenced sample was blood. The receptor set was obtained from a woman aged 40-49 years with Graves' ophthalmopathy.

There are many counts of this clonotype. V is TRBV7-8 and J is TRBJ2-7; TRBD1 matches at 7 bases. The V and J ends lost 5 bases and 6 bases, in that order; junction bases with no gene match: 13. The germline gives CDR1 SGHVS, CDR2 FQNEAQ. This CDR3 is 15 amino acids long. The CDR3 reads CASSGKVSGDSEQYF. CDR3 DNA: TGTGCCAGCAGCGGTAAAGTATCCGGGGACAGCGAGCAGTACTTC. The full variable domain, in which reference TRBV7-8 and TRBJ2-7 provide the parts outside the CDR3, is GAGVSQSPRYKVAKRGQDVALRCDPISGHVSLFWYQQALGQGPEFLTYFQNEAQLDKSGLPSDRFFAERPEGSVSTLKIQRTQQEDSAVYLCASSGKVSGDSEQYFGPGTRLTVT.

This clonotype was picked up a small number of times. This chain uses TRBV6-1 with TRBJ1-1; D is perhaps TRBD1 (5 bases). The germline V and J ends were trimmed by 6 bases and 7 bases, with 9 bases remaining between them. This CDR3 is built from 11 residues. The germline V gene encodes CDR1 MNHNS and CDR2 SASEGT. The CDR3 is CASSNRLEAFF. CDR3 nucleotides: TGTGCCAGCAGCAACAGGCTTGAAGCTTTCTTT.

The V call is TRBV6-1, the J call TRBJ1-1; D remains ambiguous. The CDR3 covers 14 residues. Trimming left V 6 bases short and J 5 bases short, with 16 bases between. The germline gives CDR1 MNHNS, CDR2 SASEGT. As DNA, the CDR3 is TGTGCCAGCAGGGAGAGCGGTCTTAGGACTGAAGCTTTCTTT. Amino acid sequence: CASRESGLRTEAFF.

In its sample, this clonotype was seen many times. V and J are TRBV28 and TRBJ2-5, with 11 bases identical to TRBD2. Germline V lookup: CDR1 MDHEN, CDR2 SYDVKM. V lost 5 bases, J lost 5 bases, and 7 bases stayed unmatched. The CDR3 loop spans 15 amino acids. The DNA for the CDR3 is TGTGCCAGCAGTCTCCCACTAGCGGGAGTGGAGACCCAGTACTTC. Translated, it gives CASSLPLAGVETQYF. Based on the CDR3 plus reference TRBV28 and TRBJ2-5, the full variable domain is DVKVTQSSRYLVKRTGEKVFLECVQDMDHENMFWYRQDPGLGLRLIYFSYDVKMKEKGDIPEGYSVSREKKERFSLILESASTNQTSMYLCASSLPLAGVETQYFGPGTRLLVL.

This clonotype was observed many times. V and J are TRBV15 and TRBJ2-7, with D perhaps TRBD1 or TRBD2 (5 bases each). V was trimmed by 0 bases and J by 3 bases, leaving 9 bases between them. Germline V gene sequence: CDR1 LNHNV, CDR2 YYDKDF (reference sequence). The CDR3 spans 14 residues. The CDR3 here is CATSREGAGYEQYF. The CDR3 DNA sequence: TGTGCCACCAGCAGAGAAGGGGCGGGCTACGAGCAGTACTTC.

This clonotype was picked up many times. Here the CDR3 DNA reads TGCAGTGCTCCTAACTTTCGGACAGGGACGTTTTTAGCTTTCTTT. Protein: CSAPNFRTGTFLAFF. The rearrangement links TRBV20-1 to TRBJ1-1; 8 bases align to TRBD1. Germline V gene lookup returns CDR1 DFQATT and CDR2 SNEGSKA (reference sequence). The CDR3 is 15 amino acids. The V segment lost 5 bases and the J segment 10 bases; nucleotides outside the gene matches: 18.

The V and J genes are TRBV12-5 and TRBJ1-5, with D unresolved. Germline V gene data show CDR1 as LGHNT and CDR2 as FRNRAP. The V end was cut by 6 bases, the J end by 0 bases, with 6 bases between. The CDR3 length is 13 residues. This CDR3 is CASGSGSNQPQHF. Here the CDR3 DNA reads TGTGCTAGTGGCAGCGGTAGCAATCAGCCCCAGCATTTT.

This clonotype was detected ten times or more. J is TRBJ2-7 and V is TRBV28; D call uncertain. V was clipped by 4 bases and J by 2 bases, with 12 bases between them. The CDR3 runs 14 residues. Germline V CDR1 and CDR2: MDHEN, SYDVKM. This chain's CDR3 is CASSWRVFPYEQYF. In DNA form, the CDR3 reads TGTGCCAGCAGTTGGAGAGTCTTTCCCTACGAGCAGTACTTC.

This clonotype was recorded at least ten times. The chain links TRBV7-6 to TRBJ2-7; TRBD1 matches at 7 bases. V lost 5 bases, J lost 6 bases, and 7 bases stayed unmatched. Germline values: CDR1 SGHVS, CDR2 FNYEAQ. The CDR3 runs to 13 residues. As DNA, the CDR3 is TGTGCCAGCAGCCCAAGCACAGGGGCCGAGCAGTACTTC. It encodes CASSPSTGAEQYF. The whole variable domain, remainder taken from reference TRBV7-6 and TRBJ2-7, is GAGVSQSPRYKVTKRGQDVALRCDPISGHVSLYWYRQALGQGPEFLTYFNYEAQQDKSGLPNDRFSAERPEGSISTLTIQRTEQRDSAMYRCASSPSTGAEQYFGPGTRLTVT.

This clonotype was observed many times. The J gene is TRBJ2-7, the V gene TRBV4-2, with 9 nucleotides matching TRBD2. The CDR3 runs 14 residues. V dropped 1 base and J dropped 6; count of bases not matched to a gene: 4. CDR1 is LGHNA, CDR2 YNFKEQ, per germline. The CDR3 protein is CASSQGGLAGEQYF. In nucleotides, the CDR3 is TGTGCCAGCAGCCAAGGGGGACTAGCTGGCGAGCAGTACTTC.

About this clonotype itself: A read error may explain this, as a much larger clone is one base away. This sequence joins TRBV9 and TRBJ2-3; D might be TRBD1 (6 bases). Trimming removed 4 bases from V and 5 bases from J, with 11 bases in between. Germline CDR1 SGDLS, CDR2 YYNGEE. The CDR3 is 13 amino acids. CDR3 loop: CASSIRDKDTQYF. CDR3 bases: TGTGCCAGCAGCATCCGGGACAAAGATACGCAGTATTTT. The full variable domain, in which reference TRBV9 and TRBJ2-3 provide the parts outside the CDR3, is DSGVTQTPKHLITATGQRVTLRCSPRSGDLSVYWYQQSLDQGLQFLIQYYNGEERAKGNILERFSAQQFPDLHSELNLSSLELGDSALYFCASSIRDKDTQYFGPGTRLTVL.

This clonotype was picked up one time. This chain links TRBV28 with TRBJ2-2; D is unclear. Germline V lookup: CDR1 MDHEN, CDR2 SYDVKM. Deletions cut 4 bases from V and 9 bases from J, with 6 bases between. The CDR3 loop spans 11 amino acids. This CDR3 reads CASSSFRELFF. The CDR3 nucleotides are TGTGCCAGCAGTTCGTTCAGGGAGCTGTTTTTT.

This clonotype occurred a few times. The chain has TRBV28 and TRBJ1-1; unclear D gene. CDR3 size: 11 residues. V was trimmed by 2 bases and J by 12 bases, leaving 10 bases between them. Germline V gene sequence: CDR1 MDHEN, CDR2 SYDVKM. The CDR3 DNA sequence: TGTGCCAGCAGTTTAGCTCCCGTTACTTTCTTT. Encoded protein: CASSLAPVTFF.

Ten or more counts support this clonotype. The gene calls are TRBV30 and TRBJ1-1, with D unclear. The CDR3 loop spans 14 amino acids. V gave up 0 bases and J gave up 4 bases, with 12 bases separating them. Looked up from germline, CDR1 is GTSNPN and CDR2 is SVGIG (reference sequence). The CDR3 region is CAWSVLFGSTEAFF. Here the CDR3 DNA reads TGTGCCTGGAGTGTACTTTTTGGAAGCACTGAAGCTTTCTTT.

This clonotype was seen ten or more times. The V call is TRBV7-9, the J call TRBJ2-5, with D possibly TRBD1 on 7 matching bases. The CDR3 length is 16 residues. Germline V gives CDR1 SEHNR, CDR2 FQNEAQ (reference sequence). V was clipped by 2 bases and J by 3 bases, with 16 bases between them. As DNA, the CDR3 is TGTGCCAGCAGCTTATCCGGAGGGACAGATAAAGAGACCCAGTACTTC. Amino acid sequence: CASSLSGGTDKETQYF.

This clonotype was observed at least ten times. The chain has TRBV28 and TRBJ1-1, with 7 bases identical to TRBD1. CDR3 length: 15 amino acids. Germline CDR1 MDHEN, CDR2 SYDVKM. After removal of 2 bases from V and 4 bases from J, the junction contained 7 bases not matched to a gene. The CDR3 loop is CASSLPLAGGTEAFF. CDR3 bases: TGTGCCAGCAGTTTACCGCTTGCAGGGGGCACTGAAGCTTTCTTT.

This clonotype was observed a few times. The chain combines TRBV15 with TRBJ2-7; D unresolved. Trimming stripped 4 bases from V and 5 bases from J, with 9 bases between. Germline V gene lookup returns CDR1 LNHNV and CDR2 YYDKDF (reference sequence). The CDR3 has 12 residues. The CDR3 nucleotides read TGTGCCACCAGCACGACCAGCGACGAGCAGTACTTC. Protein sequence: CATSTTSDEQYF. Filled out from reference TRBV15 and TRBJ2-7, the complete variable domain reads DAMVIQNPRYQVTQFGKPVTLSCSQTLNHNVMYWYQQKSSQAPKLLFHYYDKDFNNEADTPDNFQSRRPNTSFCFLDIRSPGLGDTAMYLCATSTTSDEQYFGPGTRLTVT.

This clonotype was seen many times. This chain joins TRBV2 and TRBJ2-7, with D perhaps TRBD1 or TRBD2 (5 bases each). Trimming took off 1 base at V and 9 bases at J, with 10 bases between the two ends. This CDR3 has 12 amino acids. The germline V gene encodes CDR1 SNHLY and CDR2 FYNNEI. CDR3: CASSEDRDVQYF. The CDR3 DNA follows: TGTGCCAGCAGTGAAGATAGGGACGTGCAGTACTTC.

The genes are TRBV6-2 or TRBV6-3 and TRBJ2-7; 9 bases agree with TRBD1. V shed 7 bases, J shed 3 bases, and the junction held 10 bases outside the gene matches. Per the germline V gene, CDR1 is MNHEY and CDR2 is SVGEGT. This CDR3 is 15 amino acids long. CDR3 DNA: TGTGCCAGCAACTCACAACAGGGGGCTTACTACGAGCAGTACTTC. This translates into CASNSQQGAYYEQYF.

This clonotype was seen repeatedly, ten times or more. The chain couples TRBV19 to TRBJ1-5, with D perhaps matching TRBD1 (6 bases). Germline CDR1 LNHDA, CDR2 SQIVND (reference sequence). The CDR3 has 13 amino acids. V was shortened by 5 bases and J by 3 bases, with 8 bases between the two germline ends. Here the CDR3 reads CASSGQFNQPQHF. The CDR3, as DNA: TGTGCCAGTAGTGGACAGTTCAATCAGCCCCAGCATTTT. Variable domain in full (rest from reference TRBV19 and TRBJ1-5): DGGITQSPKYLFRKEGQNVTLSCEQNLNHDAMYWYRQDPGQGLRLIYYSQIVNDFQKGDIAEGYSVSREKKESFPLTVTSAQKNPTAFYLCASSGQFNQPQHFGDGTRLSIL.

As concerns this clonotype: With a much larger clone just one base away, this may be a read error. The chain combines TRBV12-3 or TRBV12-4 with TRBJ1-5, with D unclear. The CDR3 spans 15 residues. The CDR3 nucleotides read TGTGTCAGCAGTTTAGCCGCCGGAGCCAATCAGCCCCAGCATTTT. Its protein product is CVSSLAAGANQPQHF.

The sample holds many counts of this clonotype. The chain combines TRBV11-2 with TRBJ2-7, with D possibly matching TRBD2 (6 bases). Trimming took off 5 bases at V and 7 bases at J, with 15 bases between the two ends. The V gene's germline CDR1 is SGHAT and CDR2 FQNNGV. CDR3 length: 13 residues. Written as DNA, the CDR3 is TGTGCCAGCAGCCAGACGGGGGTAGGGGAGCAGTACTTC. Its protein is CASSQTGVGEQYF.

The chain is built from TRBV6-2 or TRBV6-3 and TRBJ2-7; D tentatively fits TRBD1 or TRBD2 (5 bases each). Germline values: CDR1 MNHEY, CDR2 SVGEGT. V gave up 10 bases and J gave up 2 bases, with 18 bases separating them. CDR3 length: 14 amino acids. As DNA, the CDR3 is TGTGCCACGACCGGGACGACGGGACCCTACGAGCAGTACTTC. Encoded protein: CATTGTTGPYEQYF.

The chain is built from TRBV19 and TRBJ2-7; no firm D call. Germline V gene lookup returns CDR1 LNHDA and CDR2 SQIVND (reference sequence). There are 8 residues in the CDR3. Trimming took 9 bases from V and 6 from J, leaving 3 bases between them. CDR3 nucleotides: TGTGCCAGCACCGAGCAGTACTTC. Amino acids: CASTEQYF.

This clonotype was found many times. The CDR3 DNA follows: TGTGCCAGCAGTCCCAACAGGGCCGATCGGAGGGGGGCCAACGTCCTGACTTTC. Protein product: CASSPNRADRRGANVLTF. The chain couples TRBV6-2 or TRBV6-3 to TRBJ2-6, with a possible D match to TRBD1 (6 bases). Germline CDR1 and CDR2: MNHEY and SVGEGT. This CDR3 has 18 residues. V lost 5 bases and J lost 4, with 21 bases in between.

The CDR3 DNA is TGCGCCAGCAGTCCAAGTGGGGGGGCGGGTCAGCCCCAGCATTTT. Protein product: CASSPSGGAGQPQHF. The V and J genes are TRBV5-1 and TRBJ1-5, with a tentative D call TRBD1 (6 bases). Germline loops: CDR1 SGHRS, CDR2 YFSETQ. The CDR3 is made up of 15 amino acids. V dropped 5 bases and J dropped 6 bases, with 18 bases sitting between them.